The 26 T cell receptor beta chains presented below share a single source sample, sequenced in a study of blood T cell repertoires in COVID-19. The method was immunoSEQ multiplex PCR; TCRdb's version includes in-frame clones alone and lacks a portion of them. The sample shows a few hundred thousand clones, about 88% of them seen only once. The source material was peripheral blood. These receptors originate from a woman between 35 and 50 years old who had recovered from COVID-19.

This chain connects TRBV5-1 to TRBJ2-5; D call uncertain. The CDR3 runs 12 residues. V gave up 3 bases and J gave up 3 bases, with 6 bases separating them. CDR1 is SGHRS and CDR2 is YFSETQ in the germline V gene. CDR3 protein: CASSSGEETQYF. Written as DNA, the CDR3 is TGCGCCAGCAGCTCAGGTGAAGAGACCCAGTACTTC.

The V and J genes are TRBV27 and TRBJ1-1, with D possibly TRBD1 on 6 matching bases. The CDR3 sequence is 16 residues long. Germline CDR1 reads MNHEY; CDR2 reads SMNVEV (reference sequence). The ends were cut back, 2 bases at V and 5 bases at J, with 18 bases in the middle. CDR3 in DNA: TGTGCCAGCAGTTTACGTCCACAGGGCGCTAGAACTGAAGCTTTCTTT. Translating it yields CASSLRPQGARTEAFF.

This chain links TRBV2 with TRBJ1-2; D remains ambiguous. Trimming left V 2 bases short and J 5 bases short, with 6 bases between. CDR1 is SNHLY, CDR2 FYNNEI, per germline. The CDR3 totals 12 residues. The CDR3, as DNA: TGTGCCAGCAGTGAACTTACATATGGCTACACCTTC. Translated, it gives CASSELTYGYTF.

In this sample, this clone turned up a few times. The gene calls are TRBV14 and TRBJ1-2; TRBD1 matches at 8 bases. The CDR3 contains 15 residues. Germline lookup yields CDR1 SGHDN and CDR2 FVKESK. With 4 bases clipped from V and 3 bases from J, the junction kept 7 bases outside the gene matches. CDR3 bases: TGTGCCAGCAGCCTAACCGGACAGGGACACTATGGCTACACCTTC. It yields the protein CASSLTGQGHYGYTF. Looking up the rest from reference TRBV14 and TRBJ1-2 gives the full variable domain: EAGVTQFPSHSVIEKGQTVTLRCDPISGHDNLYWYRRVMGKEIKFLLHFVKESKQDESGMPNNRFLAERTGGTYSTLKVQPAELEDSGVYFCASSLTGQGHYGYTFGSGTRLTVV.

The rearrangement joins TRBV2 to TRBJ2-7; 8 nucleotides align to TRBD1. Germline V gives CDR1 SNHLY, CDR2 FYNNEI. CDR3 length: 13 residues. V was clipped by 5 bases and J by 5 bases; unmatched bases: 5. The CDR3 region has the DNA TGTGCCAGCAGTCCCGGACAGGGACACGAGCAGTACTTC. Translation gives CASSPGQGHEQYF.

The chain uses TRBV5-1 and TRBJ1-6, with D uncertain. Germline V lookup: CDR1 SGHRS, CDR2 YFSETQ. With 4 bases removed from V and 7 bases from J, the gap between germline ends came to 18 bases. CDR3 length: 16 residues. CDR3 nucleotide sequence: TGCGCCAGCAGCCCTGGCCTGTCCTCGGGAAATTCACCCCTCCACTTT. This sequence encodes CASSPGLSSGNSPLHF.

The chain has TRBV3-1 (or the pseudogene TRBV3-2) and TRBJ1-5; D call uncertain. Germline values: CDR1 LGHDT, CDR2 YNNKEL (reference sequence). V was shortened by 2 bases and J by 5 bases, with 7 bases between the two germline ends. This CDR3 contains 13 residues. DNA for the CDR3: TGTGCCAGCAGCCAATCAGCGGATCAGCCCCAGCATTTT. Translated: CASSQSADQPQHF.

The chain is built from TRBV29-1 and TRBJ2-1; 9 nucleotides agree with TRBD2. This CDR3 is built from 16 residues. The ends lost 5 bases at V and 5 bases at J; junction bases unmatched: 13. CDR1 SQVTM and CDR2 ANQGSEA come from the germline V gene. The CDR3 here is CSVWGGGAVRNNEQFF. The CDR3 DNA follows: TGCAGCGTTTGGGGCGGGGGGGCCGTACGGAACAATGAGCAGTTCTTC.

The chain has TRBV3-1 (or the pseudogene TRBV3-2) and TRBJ2-5, with D possibly being TRBD2 (6 bases). CDR3 length: 16 residues. From germline, CDR1 is LGHDT and CDR2 YNNKEL (reference sequence). The V and J ends lost 3 bases and 5 bases respectively, with 19 bases between them. The CDR3 nucleotides are TGTGCCAGCAGCCAGGGAGGTTTGCTAGGAAGGGAGACCCAGTACTTC. Translating it yields CASSQGGLLGRETQYF.

The V gene is TRBV19, the J gene TRBJ1-3; TRBD1 agrees at 7 bases. Trimming at V came to 7 bases and at J to 3 bases, leaving 6 bases not matched to a gene. CDR3 size: 14 residues. Germline CDR1 and CDR2: LNHDA and SQIVND (reference sequence). This CDR3 reads CASIMTGIGNTIYF. CDR3 in DNA: TGTGCCAGTATTATGACAGGGATTGGAAACACCATATATTTT. The full variable domain, rest sourced from reference TRBV19 and TRBJ1-3, is DGGITQSPKYLFRKEGQNVTLSCEQNLNHDAMYWYRQDPGQGLRLIYYSQIVNDFQKGDIAEGYSVSREKKESFPLTVTSAQKNPTAFYLCASIMTGIGNTIYFGEGSWLTVV.

The chain combines TRBV11-3 with TRBJ1-1; 10 bases agree with TRBD1. The CDR3 is 15 residues long. The V segment lost 5 bases and the J segment 6 bases; nucleotides outside the gene matches: 9. In germline, CDR1 is SGHNT, CDR2 YENEEA. The CDR3 region has the DNA TGTGCCAGCAGCGATCGGACAGGGGGAGTCGCTGAAGCTTTCTTT. As protein: CASSDRTGGVAEAFF.

The chain employs TRBV18 and TRBJ2-5; 8 nucleotides align to TRBD1. In germline, CDR1 is KGHSH, CDR2 LQKENI. V was clipped by 3 bases and J by 5 bases; unmatched bases: 5. The CDR3 is made up of 14 amino acids. CDR3: CASSPGQVAETQYF. The DNA for the CDR3 is TGTGCCAGCTCACCGGGACAGGTTGCGGAGACCCAGTACTTC.

V and J are TRBV5-4 and TRBJ1-2; D unclear. This CDR3 comprises 13 residues. CDR1 and CDR2 from the germline V gene are SGHNT and YYREEE (reference sequence). The V end lost 2 bases, the J end lost 8 bases, and 13 bases lay between the germline ends. The CDR3 protein is CASSFRVSQGYTF. CDR3 DNA sequence: TGTGCCAGCAGCTTTAGAGTTTCTCAAGGCTACACCTTC.

J is TRBJ2-7 and V is TRBV7-2; 10 positions match TRBD2. The trim removed 4 bases at V and 3 bases at J, leaving 6 bases unmatched. Germline lookup yields CDR1 SGHTA and CDR2 FQGNSA. CDR3 size: 15 residues. The CDR3 spells CASSSTAGGFYEQYF. CDR3 DNA: TGTGCCAGCAGCTCGACAGCGGGGGGGTTCTACGAGCAGTACTTC.

V is TRBV5-6 and J is TRBJ1-4; TRBD1 agrees at 8 bases. Germline V lookup: CDR1 SGHDT, CDR2 YYEEEE. The CDR3 is 15 amino acids. The V gene end was trimmed by 5 bases and the J gene end by 4 bases; junction bases not matched to a gene: 7. CDR3 residues: CASSQSGQGNEKLFF. CDR3 coding DNA: TGTGCCAGCAGTCAAAGCGGACAGGGTAATGAAAAACTGTTTTTT.

This clone is a singleton in its sample. For the CDR3, the DNA is TGTGCCAGTAGTCCCTGGCGGGTTAGCGGGGGGACCTCCACCGGGGAGCTGTTTTTT. This codes for CASSPWRVSGGTSTGELFF. The chain is built from TRBV19 and TRBJ2-2; TRBD2 matches at 10 bases. Looked up from germline, CDR1 is LNHDA and CDR2 is SQIVND (reference sequence). The CDR3 has 19 amino acids. V lost 5 bases, J lost 4 bases, and 16 bases stayed unmatched. The full variable domain, completed using reference TRBV19 and TRBJ2-2, is DGGITQSPKYLFRKEGQNVTLSCEQNLNHDAMYWYRQDPGQGLRLIYYSQIVNDFQKGDIAEGYSVSREKKESFPLTVTSAQKNPTAFYLCASSPWRVSGGTSTGELFFGEGSRLTVL.

V usage is TRBV3-1 (or the pseudogene TRBV3-2) and J usage is TRBJ2-2; D is undetermined. V lost 0 bases and J 6 bases, leaving 8 bases between the germline ends. The germline V gene encodes CDR1 LGHDT and CDR2 YNNKEL (reference sequence). The CDR3 consists of 14 residues. DNA of the CDR3: TGTGCCAGCAGCCAAGACGTTGTTGCCGGGGAGCTGTTTTTT. It specifies CASSQDVVAGELFF.

Notes on this clone: At the DNA level, this CDR3 is encoded by other sequences in the same sample as well. The chain joins TRBV11-2 to TRBJ2-1; the D is unclear. CDR1 SGHAT and CDR2 FQNNGV come from the germline V gene. V lost 0 bases, J lost 1 base, and 7 bases lay in between. The CDR3 has 15 residues. The CDR3 sequence is CASSLDSPSYNEQFF. DNA for the CDR3: TGTGCCAGCAGCTTAGATTCTCCGTCCTACAATGAGCAGTTCTTC. The entire variable domain, with the rest obtained from reference TRBV11-2 and TRBJ2-1, is as follows: EAGVAQSPRYKIIEKRQSVAFWCNPISGHATLYWYQQILGQGPKLLIQFQNNGVVDDSQLPKDRFSAERLKGVDSTLKIQPAKLEDSAVYLCASSLDSPSYNEQFFGPGTRLTVL.

The chain carries TRBV5-1 and TRBJ2-1; 12 nucleotides match TRBD2. This CDR3 has 14 residues. V was clipped by 4 bases and J by 7 bases; unmatched bases: 3. Germline lookup yields CDR1 SGHRS and CDR2 YFSETQ. In nucleotides, the CDR3 is TGCGCCAGCAGCAAGACTAGCGGGGGTAATGAGCAGTTCTTC. This codes for CASSKTSGGNEQFF.

This clone was observed a handful of times. V gene TRBV6-1 combines with J gene TRBJ2-1; no clear D gene. The V end was cut by 2 bases, the J end by 0 bases, with 11 bases between. This CDR3 has 16 residues. The germline CDR1 and CDR2 sequences are MNHNS and SASEGT. CDR3 sequence: CASSELEQSSYNEQFF. CDR3 DNA sequence: TGTGCCAGCAGTGAACTAGAACAAAGCTCCTACAATGAGCAGTTCTTC.

This clone was recorded a few times. The chain has TRBV6-2 or TRBV6-3 and TRBJ2-7; 7 bases fit TRBD2. CDR3 length: 14 residues. Trimming at V came to 5 bases and at J to 6 bases, leaving 10 bases not matched to a gene. Per germline, CDR1 MNHEY and CDR2 SVGEGT. The CDR3 DNA reads TGTGCCAGCAGTCTTGGGACTATTGCACGCGAGCAGTACGTC. Its protein is CASSLGTIAREQYV.

This clone has a handful of counts. The rearrangement links TRBV19 to TRBJ1-5; the D gene is possibly TRBD1 (5 bases). This CDR3 is 13 amino acids long. V was cut by 6 bases and J by 7 bases, with 13 bases left in between. Germline CDR1 is LNHDA and CDR2 is SQIVND (reference sequence). The CDR3 sequence: CASRRQSGQPQHF. The CDR3 coding sequence is TGTGCCAGTAGAAGACAGAGCGGGCAGCCCCAGCATTTT.

The chain has TRBV7-9 and TRBJ2-5; 8 bases match TRBD1. The J call is doubtful: the DNA matches TRBJ2-7 better. There are 16 residues in the CDR3. Germline V gene sequence: CDR1 SEHNR, CDR2 FQNEAQ (reference sequence). CDR3 bases: TGTGCCAGCAGCTTAGAAGTAAGGGACAGGTGGTACGAGCAGTACTTC. Translating gives CASSLEVRDRWYEQYF.

This clone is a singleton in its sample. The chain is built from TRBV11-2 and TRBJ1-4; D might be TRBD1 (5 bases). CDR3 length: 15 amino acids. V lost 6 bases and J 2 bases, leaving 13 bases between the germline ends. Germline CDR1 reads SGHAT; CDR2 reads FQNNGV. The CDR3 sequence is CASRNGYRTNEKLFF. The CDR3, as DNA: TGTGCCAGCAGGAACGGGTACAGGACTAATGAAAAACTGTTTTTT.

J is TRBJ2-3 and V is TRBV29-1, with TRBD1 matching 8 bases. Per the germline V gene, CDR1 is SQVTM and CDR2 is ANQGSEA. The CDR3 length is 15 residues. V lost 0 bases to trimming and J lost 5 bases; unmatched junction nucleotides: 7. The CDR3 sequence: CSVEDRSRGRDTQYF. The CDR3 region has the DNA TGCAGCGTTGAAGATCGGAGCAGGGGGCGAGATACGCAGTATTTT.

The gene calls are TRBV6-1 and TRBJ1-2; TRBD1 agrees at 7 bases. CDR3 length: 13 residues. Trimming removed 3 bases from V and 5 bases from J; junction bases left unmatched: 3. Per germline, CDR1 MNHNS and CDR2 SASEGT. The CDR3 loop is CASSDGTEYGYTF. The CDR3 nucleotides are TGTGCCAGCAGTGACGGGACAGAGTATGGCTACACCTTC.